The 13 T cell receptor beta chains in this list originate from one sample, sequenced in a study of cytomegalovirus exposure and HLA in healthy donors. 60 Vbeta and 13 Jbeta primers were used in PCR. Clones were sequenced by immunoSEQ multiplex PCR, and TCRdb holds only the in-frame ones, with some missing. The table includes about 120,000 clones, 70% to 85% detected once. Specimen: PBMCs. These receptors were obtained from a woman between 50 and 59 years old in good health and CMV-seronegative.

For the CDR3, the DNA is TGTGCCAGCAGCCCAGACAGGGGCCAGACCCAGTACTTC. Protein product: CASSPDRGQTQYF. This chain connects TRBV7-2 to TRBJ2-5; 8 bases line up with TRBD1. V was pared by 5 bases and J by 6 bases, with 5 bases of the junction left unmatched. Germline CDR1 SGHTA, CDR2 FQGNSA. This CDR3 has 13 amino acids.

V and J are TRBV18 and TRBJ2-7; a weak D match, TRBD2 (5 bases). This CDR3 has 14 amino acids. Deletions cut 0 bases from V and 0 bases from J, with 6 bases between. Germline CDR1 reads KGHSH; CDR2 reads LQKENI. The CDR3 sequence: CASSPPRDSYEQYF. The CDR3 DNA sequence: TGTGCCAGCTCACCACCCCGGGACTCCTACGAGCAGTACTTC.

V usage is TRBV21-1 and J usage is TRBJ2-2; TRBD2, as called in the table, went unchecked against the DNA. TRBV21-1 counts as a pseudogene. This CDR3 has 19 residues. Here the CDR3 DNA reads TGTGCCAGCAGCACCCTGGGACTAGCGGGAGGGCCGAGCACCGGGGAGCTGTTTTTT. This encodes CASSTLGLAGGPSTGELFF.

This rearrangement joins TRBV19 to TRBJ2-1, with 8 bases identical to TRBD2. V shed 5 bases, J shed 13 bases, and the junction held 4 bases outside the gene matches. The CDR3 is 11 residues long. From germline, CDR1 is LNHDA and CDR2 SQIVND (reference sequence). CDR3 amino acids: CASSSRTSQFF. The CDR3 nucleotides are TGTGCCAGTAGTTCTCGGACTAGCCAGTTCTTC.

This chain connects TRBV7-9 to TRBJ1-2; D gene unclear. The CDR3 loop spans 14 amino acids. Germline values: CDR1 SEHNR, CDR2 FQNEAQ (reference sequence). Deletions cut 0 bases from V and 8 bases from J, with 13 bases between. For the CDR3, the DNA is TGTGCCAGCAGCTTAGCGATCCAGGCGGGGGGCTACACCTTC. Encoded protein: CASSLAIQAGGYTF.

This chain uses TRBV28 with TRBJ2-1, with D unclear. The germline CDR1 and CDR2 sequences are MDHEN and SYDVKM. V was shortened by 1 base and J by 5 bases, with 6 bases between the two germline ends. This CDR3 comprises 13 residues. CDR3 loop: CASSLYTNNEQFF. CDR3 coding DNA: TGTGCCAGCAGTTTATACACTAACAATGAGCAGTTCTTC.

J is TRBJ2-1 and V is TRBV28; 9 nucleotides align to TRBD2. Germline CDR1 reads MDHEN; CDR2 reads SYDVKM. This CDR3 is built from 21 residues. V shed 5 bases and J 5 bases; nucleotides not matched to a gene: 25. The DNA for the CDR3 is TGTGCCAGCAGTCCCACCTTTAGCGGGAGATTGATGGAGATAGCGCACAATGAGCAGTTCTTC. Amino acid sequence: CASSPTFSGRLMEIAHNEQFF.

This clone was picked up one time. J is TRBJ2-1 and V is TRBV28, with 11 bases that match TRBD2. From germline, CDR1 is MDHEN and CDR2 SYDVKM. J lost 6 bases, V lost 5 bases, and 12 bases had no gene match. CDR3 length: 17 amino acids. This CDR3 is CASSGGLAGGGVNEQFF. CDR3 DNA sequence: TGTGCCAGCAGTGGAGGTTTAGCGGGAGGGGGTGTCAATGAGCAGTTCTTC.

V gene TRBV4-1 combines with J gene TRBJ2-1, with a weak D call TRBD2 (6 bases). This CDR3 has 16 amino acids. CDR1 and CDR2 from the germline V gene are MGHRA and YSYEKL. The ends were cut back, 1 base at V and 4 bases at J, with 14 bases in the middle. In DNA form, the CDR3 reads TGCGCCAGCAGCCAAGTTTTCGGGAGTAGTTACAATGAGCAGTTCTTC. Protein sequence: CASSQVFGSSYNEQFF.

The chain has TRBV4-1 and TRBJ1-6; possible D gene TRBD1, 6 bases. Trimming left V 4 bases short and J 3 bases short, with 13 bases between. CDR1 and CDR2 from the germline V gene are MGHRA and YSYEKL. The CDR3 is made up of 16 amino acids. CDR3 in DNA: TGCGCCAGCAGCCCGCGACAGGAGCACTATAATTCACCCCTCCACTTT. Its translation: CASSPRQEHYNSPLHF.

This clone has a handful of counts. In DNA form, the CDR3 reads TGTGCCAGCAGCTTGAGGCTAGCCTGGAACACCGGGGAGCTGTTTTTT. Amino acid sequence: CASSLRLAWNTGELFF. V is TRBV5-4 and J is TRBJ2-2; a possible D gene is TRBD2 (5 bases). The CDR3 spans 16 residues. Germline lookup yields CDR1 SGHNT and CDR2 YYREEE (reference sequence). Trimming left V 1 base short and J 1 base short, with 11 bases between.

This chain uses TRBV6-1 with TRBJ2-1; 8 bases are a match to TRBD2. V was pared by 5 bases and J by 6 bases, with 3 bases of the junction left unmatched. Germline V gene lookup returns CDR1 MNHNS and CDR2 SASEGT. The CDR3 extends over 13 amino acids. The CDR3 nucleotides are TGTGCCAGCAGTTGGGGGACTAGCAATGAGCAGTTCTTC. It codes for CASSWGTSNEQFF.

This chain links TRBV9 with TRBJ1-1, with 8 bases fitting TRBD1. V shed 3 bases, J shed 4 bases, and the junction held 8 bases outside the gene matches. This CDR3 comprises 15 residues. From germline, CDR1 is SGDLS and CDR2 YYNGEE. The CDR3 here is CASSATGEYGTEAFF. The CDR3 coding sequence is TGTGCCAGCAGCGCGACAGGGGAGTACGGCACTGAAGCTTTCTTT.